These 7 T cell receptor beta chains originate from one sample sequenced in a study of blood T cell repertoires in COVID-19. The repertoire was sequenced with immunoSEQ multiplex PCR; TCRdb's copy has only in-frame clones and lacks some. The profile shows about 310,000 clones, roughly 84% of them singletons. The sample consisted of peripheral blood. These receptors all come from a man aged 45-65 years with active or convalescent COVID-19.

This sequence joins TRBV7-2 and TRBJ2-3; 8 bases map to TRBD1. Germline CDR1 and CDR2: SGHTA and FQGNSA. This CDR3 has 15 residues. The ends lost 2 bases at V and 7 bases at J; junction bases unmatched: 8. Here the CDR3 DNA reads TGTGCCAGCAGCTTATTCGGACAGGGTGCGAATACGCAGTATTTT. Translating it yields CASSLFGQGANTQYF.

This clone appeared once. This chain links TRBV4-2 with TRBJ2-1, with D maybe TRBD1 (6 bases). The V and J ends lost 0 bases and 5 bases respectively, with 14 bases between them. CDR3 length: 16 amino acids. Germline V gives CDR1 LGHNA, CDR2 YNFKEQ. Written as DNA, the CDR3 is TGTGCCAGCAGCCAAGAGAAGTGGAACAGGGACAATGAGCAGTTCTTC. It yields the protein CASSQEKWNRDNEQFF.

CDR3 loop: CASSLFGGQGRSPLHF. In DNA, the CDR3 is TGCGCCAGCAGCTTGTTCGGGGGGCAGGGGAGATCACCCCTCCACTTT. The rearrangement joins TRBV5-1 to TRBJ1-6; possibly TRBD1 for D (6 bases). Trimming shortened V by 1 base and J by 10 bases, and 18 bases separated the two germline ends. In germline, CDR1 is SGHRS, CDR2 YFSETQ. The CDR3 sequence is 16 residues long.

The rearrangement links TRBV7-9 to TRBJ1-6; 8 bases fit TRBD1. Trimming at V came to 6 bases and at J to 9 bases, leaving 16 bases not matched to a gene. Germline V CDR1 and CDR2: SEHNR, FQNEAQ (reference sequence). This CDR3 has 17 amino acids. The CDR3, as DNA: TGTGCCAGCAGAGTTACCGGGACAGGTTCTAAAGGTTCACCCCTCCACTTT. This gives the protein CASRVTGTGSKGSPLHF.

V gene TRBV15 combines with J gene TRBJ2-3; tentative D call: TRBD1 (6 bases). This CDR3 comprises 16 residues. Germline V lookup: CDR1 LNHNV, CDR2 YYDKDF (reference sequence). The V and J ends lost 1 base and 5 bases respectively, with 16 bases between them. This CDR3 reads CATSRVRGRVVDTQYF. The CDR3 DNA sequence: TGTGCCACCAGCAGAGTCAGGGGCCGGGTGGTAGATACGCAGTATTTT. Full variable domain (outside the CDR3, taken from reference TRBV15 and TRBJ2-3): DAMVIQNPRYQVTQFGKPVTLSCSQTLNHNVMYWYQQKSSQAPKLLFHYYDKDFNNEADTPDNFQSRRPNTSFCFLDIRSPGLGDTAMYLCATSRVRGRVVDTQYFGPGTRLTVL.

The V gene is TRBV12-5, the J gene TRBJ1-5, with D uncertain. CDR3 size: 13 residues. The germline V gene encodes CDR1 LGHNT and CDR2 FRNRAP. Trimming removed 1 base at V and 9 bases at J, with 10 bases between. The DNA of the CDR3 is TGTGCTAGTGGTTTGGACAGCATCTGGCCCCAGCATTTT. Translation: CASGLDSIWPQHF.

This clone has only one observation. The chain recombines TRBV7-2 with TRBJ1-4; a possible D gene is TRBD1 (6 bases). The V gene lost 3 bases and the J gene lost 8 bases, with 13 bases spanning the gap. In germline, CDR1 is SGHTA, CDR2 FQGNSA. This CDR3 region has 14 residues. CDR3 protein: CASSFPGVEEKLFF. CDR3 nucleotides: TGTGCCAGCAGCTTTCCAGGGGTTGAGGAAAAACTGTTTTTT.